The present TCR beta chain was sequenced within a study of radiotherapy plus CTLA-4 blockade in lung cancer. Study information: Patients showed objective responses in 15% to 20% of cases and disease control in about 30%.

This clone was counted only a few times. As yet, its antigen is unknown. Only in-frame clones appear in the TCRdb table, and some are missing; sequencing was by immunoSEQ multiplex PCR. The sample has 81,000 or so clones, around nine tenths seen once. Regarding the study as a whole: Radiotherapy plus ipilimumab was followed by expansion in blood of tumor-derived TCR clones.

Receiving focal radiation plus CTLA-4 blockade with ipilimumab were patients who had chemo-refractory metastatic non-small-cell lung cancer. The CDR3 totals 13 residues. V lost 0 bases, J lost 10 bases, and 10 bases lay in between. Germline assignment: CDR1 SGHNT and CDR2 YYREEE (reference sequence). This TCR was sampled from a human donor with non-small cell lung cancer who had stable disease on radiotherapy plus ipilimumab. V and J are TRBV5-4 and TRBJ1-4; D not resolved. Sequencing was performed on peripheral blood, taken from a patient treated with radiotherapy plus ipilimumab. The CDR3 sequence: CASSLDPEAKLFF. CDR3 coding DNA: TGTGCCAGCAGCTTGGACCCGGAGGCAAAACTGTTTTTT.